This entry describes one TCR beta chain. This record comes from a study of blood T cell repertoires in COVID-19. Study background: PBMCs, B-cell-depleted T cells, or T cells were the source of the cDNA or gDNA that made up the material.

Original analysis: Reference gene primer amplification in the assay estimated nucleated cell counts. The data were produced by immunoSEQ multiplex PCR, yet TCRdb's version contains in-frame clones alone and is incomplete. V and J calls and clone size are copied from that table; D and trimming were computed from the DNA. The sample has 65,000 to 90,000 clones, approximately 86% seen once. The CDR3 spans 13 residues. Germline lookup yields CDR1 LNHDA and CDR2 SQIVND (reference sequence). Germline trimming cut 6 bases from V and 10 bases from J; bases unmatched to any gene: 9. It was during active infection that Seattle patients were enrolled and then longitudinally followed.

This receptor was identified in a man older than 75 with COVID-19, enrolled during active disease. The chain has TRBV19 and TRBJ2-7, with 10 bases that match TRBD1. Sequenced: peripheral blood. CDR3 bases: TGTGCCAGTAGGCCGACAGGGGGCCGCTTACAGTACTTC. Translating gives CASRPTGGRLQYF.